Detailed here is one TCR beta chain. Its antigen target is currently unknown. Base qualities are not recorded, but no much larger clone differs from it by a single base. Preparation of the library involved RT-PCR. TCRdb shows the sequencer as Illumina MiSeq. The raw public reads went through TCRdb reprocessing: fastp at Q25, MiXCR clone calling, in-frame beta chains kept. One record per CDR3 amino acid sequence lists the most common genes and DNA. The table for this sample lists some 1,800 distinct CDR3 sequences; 14% of them were counted only once. Approximately 24% of the sample is taken by the ten largest. This sample was included in a study of immune reconstitution after stem cell transplant in scleroderma (dated by TCRdb to 2017 to 2019). The germline V gene sets CDR1 to MNHEY and CDR2 to SVGEGT. V lost 5 bases and J lost 0 bases; the stretch between them is 13 bases long. The CDR3 runs 15 residues from the cysteine to the phenylalanine. This entry keeps only the CDR3 DNA: 45 bases, framed from base 1.

The sample was taken before or after autologous hematopoietic stem cell transplantation (not recorded which). The origin of this receptor is a female donor with systemic sclerosis. The chain is assembled from TRBV6-2 or TRBV6-3 and TRBJ1-1; TRBD1 is perhaps the D gene, given 6 matching bases. This receptor carries the CDR3 CASSGRQDMNTEAFF. The bases read TGTGCCAGCAGTGGTAGACAGGACATGAACACTGAAGCTTTCTTT.